The 18 T cell receptor beta chains given below trace back to one sample, sequenced in a study of blood T cell repertoires in COVID-19. The protocol was immunoSEQ multiplex PCR, while the TCRdb copy is restricted to in-frame clones and leaves out a portion. Of around 100,000 clones in the sample, about 90% were seen once. Material: peripheral blood. These receptors originate from a man aged 50-60 years with acute or convalescent COVID-19.

This clone was seen once. The genes are TRBV9 and TRBJ2-7; 10 bases map to TRBD2. V lost 4 bases, J lost 6 bases, and 7 bases stayed unmatched. Germline V gene lookup returns CDR1 SGDLS and CDR2 YYNGEE. This CDR3 is built from 14 residues. CDR3 residues: CASSPSGRVREQYF. The CDR3 DNA sequence: TGTGCCAGCAGCCCGAGCGGGAGGGTTCGCGAGCAGTACTTC.

V is TRBV24-1 and J is TRBJ2-2; TRBD2 is a possible D gene (5 bases). V shed 3 bases and J shed 0 bases, with 10 bases lying between them. The CDR3 contains 16 residues. Germline V CDR1 and CDR2: KGHDR, SFDVKD. The CDR3 sequence is CATSDPGSANTGELFF. The CDR3 coding sequence is TGTGCCACCAGTGATCCGGGGAGCGCGAACACCGGGGAGCTGTTTTTT.

The genes are TRBV30 and TRBJ1-1; D possibly corresponds to TRBD1 (5 bases). CDR1 GTSNPN and CDR2 SVGIG come from the germline V gene (reference sequence). The ends were cut back, 1 base at V and 0 bases at J, with 12 bases in the middle. The CDR3 covers 15 residues. CDR3 in DNA: TGTGCCTGGAGTGCGGGGGAGGGGATGAACACTGAAGCTTTCTTT. It is translated as CAWSAGEGMNTEAFF.

J is TRBJ2-1 and V is TRBV2; D perhaps matches TRBD2 (7 bases). Per the germline V gene, CDR1 is SNHLY and CDR2 is FYNNEI. Trimming removed 4 bases at V and 2 bases at J, with 12 bases between. The CDR3 sequence is 15 residues long. The CDR3 here is CASSARGAAYNEQFF. Here the CDR3 DNA reads TGTGCCAGCAGTGCCCGGGGGGCAGCCTACAATGAGCAGTTCTTC. The full variable domain, in which reference TRBV2 and TRBJ2-1 provide the parts outside the CDR3, is EPEVTQTPSHQVTQMGQEVILRCVPISNHLYFYWYRQILGQKVEFLVSFYNNEISEKSEIFDDQFSVERPDGSNFTLKIRSTKLEDSAMYFCASSARGAAYNEQFFGPGTRLTVL.

The chain employs TRBV18 and TRBJ2-1; D might be TRBD2 (5 bases). Germline V CDR1 and CDR2: KGHSH, LQKENI. The V end lost 0 bases, the J end lost 11 bases, and 8 bases lay between the germline ends. The CDR3 loop spans 12 amino acids. The DNA for the CDR3 is TGTGCCAGCTCACCACCGGGAGCCCAGCAGTTCTTC. This gives the protein CASSPPGAQQFF.

V is TRBV5-5 and J is TRBJ2-3; weak D call: TRBD2 (6 bases). CDR1 is SGHKS and CDR2 is YYEKEE in the germline V gene (reference sequence). V dropped 6 bases and J dropped 3 bases, with 14 bases sitting between them. CDR3 size: 14 residues. CDR3 in amino acids: CASTLEGWTDTQYF. The CDR3 coding sequence is TGTGCCAGCACCCTGGAGGGTTGGACAGATACGCAGTATTTT.

Regarding this clone: Germline and junction disagree at one end, which may indicate a read error. V gene TRBV6-5 combines with J gene TRBJ2-5; no definite D call. From germline, CDR1 is MNHEY and CDR2 SVGAGI. The CDR3 is 14 amino acids. This chain's CDR3 is CASSYSLFGEVPHF. CDR3 in DNA: TGTGCCAGCAGTTACTCATTGTTTGGAGAAGTTCCTCACTTC.

This rearrangement joins TRBV5-6 to TRBJ2-7, with D tentatively TRBD2 (5 bases). Germline CDR1 reads SGHDT; CDR2 reads YYEEEE. The CDR3 is made up of 12 amino acids. Between the trimmed V and J ends, which lost 4 bases and 4 bases, there was a span of 9 bases. Here the CDR3 reads CASSVTNYEQYF. The DNA for the CDR3 is TGTGCCAGCAGCGTGACTAATTACGAGCAGTACTTC.

The CDR3 DNA is TGCAGCGTTCGGGGCGGGATTTCCCACAATGAGCAGTTCTTC. Protein product: CSVRGGISHNEQFF. The chain has TRBV29-1 and TRBJ2-1, with a weak D call TRBD2 (6 bases). V was clipped by 5 bases and J by 5 bases, with 16 bases between them. The germline CDR1 and CDR2 sequences are SQVTM and ANQGSEA. The CDR3 length is 14 residues.

The chain has TRBV5-1 and TRBJ1-4; 7 bases are a match to TRBD1. Germline V gene sequence: CDR1 SGHRS, CDR2 YFSETQ. Trimming took 4 bases from V and 6 from J; bases not matched to a gene: 9. The CDR3 spans 15 residues. The CDR3 region is CASSLEPRGDEKLFF. The CDR3 nucleotides read TGCGCCAGCAGCCTCGAACCCAGGGGGGATGAAAAACTGTTTTTT.

The rearrangement uses TRBV29-1 and TRBJ2-7; 9 bases fit TRBD2. J lost 5 bases, V lost 6 bases, and 5 bases had no gene match. The CDR3 is 12 amino acids. The V gene's germline CDR1 is SQVTM and CDR2 ANQGSEA. The CDR3 sequence: CSVLAGTNEQYF. In nucleotides, the CDR3 is TGCAGCGTGCTAGCGGGGACCAACGAGCAGTACTTC.

V usage is TRBV29-1 and J usage is TRBJ2-3; D remains unclear. The germline V and J ends were trimmed by 5 bases and 4 bases, with 7 bases remaining between them. The CDR3 is made up of 11 amino acids. CDR1 SQVTM and CDR2 ANQGSEA come from the germline V gene. The chain's CDR3 is CSVLQPDTQYF. The CDR3 region has the DNA TGCAGCGTTTTACAGCCAGATACGCAGTATTTT.

The chain carries TRBV5-5 and TRBJ2-5, with D perhaps TRBD2 (6 bases). The CDR3 spans 16 residues. CDR1 SGHKS and CDR2 YYEKEE come from the germline V gene (reference sequence). Trimming took off 0 bases at V and 5 bases at J, with 17 bases between the two ends. The CDR3 nucleotides read TGTGCCAGCAGCTTGGCCGGGGGAGCCGCGGCGGAGACCCAGTACTTC. Protein sequence: CASSLAGGAAAETQYF.

This chain joins TRBV28 and TRBJ1-5; TRBD1 might be the D (5 bases). The V gene's germline CDR1 is MDHEN and CDR2 SYDVKM. The V gene lost 5 bases and the J gene lost 1 base, with 21 bases spanning the gap. The CDR3 runs to 18 residues. Here the CDR3 DNA reads TGTGCCAGCAGTCCATCGCGACAGACTGCGGGGAGCAATCAGCCCCAGCATTTT. Translation gives CASSPSRQTAGSNQPQHF.

This chain connects TRBV7-2 to TRBJ2-3, with D possibly being TRBD2 (6 bases). CDR3 length equals 14 residues. Looked up from germline, CDR1 is SGHTA and CDR2 is FQGNSA. With 1 base removed from V and 6 bases from J, the gap between germline ends came to 11 bases. The CDR3 nucleotides read TGTGCCAGCAGCTTAGTAGGCGGGGAGGATACGCAGTATTTT. Its protein is CASSLVGGEDTQYF.

The chain joins TRBV27 to TRBJ2-7, with D perhaps TRBD2 (5 bases). The germline V and J ends were trimmed by 3 bases and 2 bases, with 11 bases remaining between them. This CDR3 is 14 amino acids long. Germline loops: CDR1 MNHEY, CDR2 SMNVEV (reference sequence). CDR3: CASSLHGETYEQYF. The CDR3 DNA follows: TGTGCCAGCAGTTTGCACGGGGAAACCTACGAGCAGTACTTC.

The chain links TRBV6-5 to TRBJ2-2, with D possibly matching TRBD2 (6 bases). The CDR3 spans 14 residues. Germline CDR1 MNHEY, CDR2 SVGAGI. The V end lost 4 bases, the J end lost 2 bases, and 8 bases lay between the germline ends. In DNA form, the CDR3 reads TGTGCCAGCAGTTGGGAGGTTAACACCGGGGAGCTGTTTTTT. Translating it yields CASSWEVNTGELFF.

V and J are TRBV6-5 and TRBJ2-2, with 7 bases aligning to TRBD1. The CDR3 extends over 14 amino acids. The V segment lost 7 bases and the J segment 4 bases; nucleotides outside the gene matches: 6. CDR1 is MNHEY and CDR2 is SVGAGI in the germline V gene. The CDR3 DNA reads TGTGCCAGCAACCCGCGACAGGGCACCGGGGAGCTGTTTTTT. This gives the protein CASNPRQGTGELFF.